This T cell receptor beta chain was retrieved from a study of blood T cells in healthy people across ages. This clonotype came up a few times. Its target is not known. Points from the study as a whole: Lack of knowledge of donor CMV status possibly confounded expanded clonotype changes. Total diversity from one million sequenced T cells was likely underestimated. Whereas aged donors had fewer naive CD4+ cells, long-lived donors had more of them and higher diversity.

The authors ran a second PCR of 7 to 11 cycles using a sample-barcoded 5' primer and a J-beta primer mix. One entry per CDR3 protein, called by TCRdb with MiXCR from the 5' RACE reads. The data hold 650,000 to 1,000,000 distinct CDR3 sequences, with around 34% observed a single time. Germline CDR1 is SGHDT and CDR2 is YYEEEE. This CDR3 has 17 amino acids. The V and J ends lost 3 bases and 0 bases respectively, with 17 bases between them. The sample consisted of blood. This TCR was sampled from a man younger than 35 in good health. The chain recombines TRBV5-6 with TRBJ2-3; no definite D call. As DNA, the CDR3 is TGTGCCAGCAGCTCCCCAAACTTGGCCGCTAGCACAGATACGCAGTATTTT. Residues: CASSSPNLAASTDTQYF.